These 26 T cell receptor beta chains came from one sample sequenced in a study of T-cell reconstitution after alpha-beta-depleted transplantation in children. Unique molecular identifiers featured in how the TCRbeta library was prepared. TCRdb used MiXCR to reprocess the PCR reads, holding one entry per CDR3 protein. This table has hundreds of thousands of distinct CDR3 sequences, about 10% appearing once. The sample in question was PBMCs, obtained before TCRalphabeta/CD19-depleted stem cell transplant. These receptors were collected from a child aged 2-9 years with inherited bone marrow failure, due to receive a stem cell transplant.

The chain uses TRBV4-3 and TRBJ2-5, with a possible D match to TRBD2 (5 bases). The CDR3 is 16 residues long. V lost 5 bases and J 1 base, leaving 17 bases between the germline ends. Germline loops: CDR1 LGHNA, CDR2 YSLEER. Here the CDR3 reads CASSEPGIGSQETQYF. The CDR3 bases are TGCGCCAGCAGCGAACCCGGGATAGGGTCCCAAGAGACCCAGTACTTC.

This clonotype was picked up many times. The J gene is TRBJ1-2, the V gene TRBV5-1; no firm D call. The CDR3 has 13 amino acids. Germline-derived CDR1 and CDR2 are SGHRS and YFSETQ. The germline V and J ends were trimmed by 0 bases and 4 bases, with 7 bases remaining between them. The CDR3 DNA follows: TGCGCCAGCAGCTTGGACAGCGCCTATGGCTACACCTTC. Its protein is CASSLDSAYGYTF. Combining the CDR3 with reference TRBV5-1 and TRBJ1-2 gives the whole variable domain KAGVTQTPRYLIKTRGQQVTLSCSPISGHRSVSWYQQTPGQGLQFLFEYFSETQRNKGNFPGRFSGRQFSNSRSEMNVSTLELGDSALYLCASSLDSAYGYTFGSGTRLTVV.

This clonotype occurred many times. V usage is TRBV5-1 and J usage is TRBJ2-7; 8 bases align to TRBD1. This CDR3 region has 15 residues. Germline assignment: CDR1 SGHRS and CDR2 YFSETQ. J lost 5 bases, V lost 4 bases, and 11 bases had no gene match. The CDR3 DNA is TGCGCCAGCAGCGACATAAAACAGGGGGGTAACGAGCAGTACTTC. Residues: CASSDIKQGGNEQYF.

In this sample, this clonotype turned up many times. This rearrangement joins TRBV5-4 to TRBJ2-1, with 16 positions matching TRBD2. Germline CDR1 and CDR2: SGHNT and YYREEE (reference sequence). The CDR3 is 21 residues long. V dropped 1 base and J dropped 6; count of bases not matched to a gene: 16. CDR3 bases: TGTGCCAGCAGCTTGTGGGGACTAGCGGGAGGGCCCCAGGGGTTGTTCAATGAGCAGTTCTTC. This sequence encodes CASSLWGLAGGPQGLFNEQFF.

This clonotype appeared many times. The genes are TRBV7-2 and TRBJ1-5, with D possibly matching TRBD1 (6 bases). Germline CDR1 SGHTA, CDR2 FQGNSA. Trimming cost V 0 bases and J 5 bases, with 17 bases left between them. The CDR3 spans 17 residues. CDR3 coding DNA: TGTGCCAGCAGCTTAGCGGTTGCAGGGGATTTAGATCAGCCCCAGCATTTT. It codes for CASSLAVAGDLDQPQHF. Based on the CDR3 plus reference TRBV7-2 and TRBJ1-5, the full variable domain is GAGVSQSPSNKVTEKGKDVELRCDPISGHTALYWYRQSLGQGLEFLIYFQGNSAPDKSGLPSDRFSAERTGGSVSTLTIQRTQQEDSAVYLCASSLAVAGDLDQPQHFGDGTRLSIL.

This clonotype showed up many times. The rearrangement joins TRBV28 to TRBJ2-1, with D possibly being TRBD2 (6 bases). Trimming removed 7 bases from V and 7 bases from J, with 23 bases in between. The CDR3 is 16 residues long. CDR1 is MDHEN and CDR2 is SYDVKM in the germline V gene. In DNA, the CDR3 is TGTGCCAGCACCTCCGCCCTGATGACTAGAAGGAATGAGCAGTTCTTC. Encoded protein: CASTSALMTRRNEQFF.

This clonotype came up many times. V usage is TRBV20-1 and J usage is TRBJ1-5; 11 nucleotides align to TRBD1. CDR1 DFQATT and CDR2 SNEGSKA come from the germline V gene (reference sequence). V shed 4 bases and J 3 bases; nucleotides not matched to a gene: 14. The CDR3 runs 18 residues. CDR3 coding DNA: TGCAGTGCTACCCTACTCCGGACAGGGGGCTTGTTCAATCAGCCCCAGCATTTT. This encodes CSATLLRTGGLFNQPQHF.

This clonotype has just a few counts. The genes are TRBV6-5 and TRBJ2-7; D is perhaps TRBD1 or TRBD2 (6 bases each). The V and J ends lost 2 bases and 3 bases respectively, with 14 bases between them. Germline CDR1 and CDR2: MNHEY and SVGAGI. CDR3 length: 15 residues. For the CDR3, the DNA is TGTGCCAGCAGTTACCTCTCAGGGGAGGTCTACGAGCAGTACTTC. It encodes CASSYLSGEVYEQYF.

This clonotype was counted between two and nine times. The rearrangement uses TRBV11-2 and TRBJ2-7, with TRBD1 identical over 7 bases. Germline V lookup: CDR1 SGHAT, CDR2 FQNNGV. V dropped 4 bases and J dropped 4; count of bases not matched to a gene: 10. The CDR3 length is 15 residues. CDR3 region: CASSYLTGRKYEQYF. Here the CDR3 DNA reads TGTGCCAGCAGCTACCTGACAGGGCGGAAGTACGAGCAGTACTTC.

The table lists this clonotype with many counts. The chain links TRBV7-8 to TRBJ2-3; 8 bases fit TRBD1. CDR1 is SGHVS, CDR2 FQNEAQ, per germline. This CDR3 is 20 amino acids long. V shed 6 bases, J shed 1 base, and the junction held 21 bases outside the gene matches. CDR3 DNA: TGTGCCAGCAGACCCGGTCTTCCACCCCCCAGGGGGCTTGGCACAGATACGCAGTATTTT. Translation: CASRPGLPPPRGLGTDTQYF.

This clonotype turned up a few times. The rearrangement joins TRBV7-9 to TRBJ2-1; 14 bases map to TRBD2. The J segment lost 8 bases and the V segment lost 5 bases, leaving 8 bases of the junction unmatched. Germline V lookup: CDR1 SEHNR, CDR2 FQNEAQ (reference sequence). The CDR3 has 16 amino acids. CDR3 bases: TGTGCCAGCAGCGTCTTGACTAGCGGGAGGGCCTATGAGCAGTTCTTC. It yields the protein CASSVLTSGRAYEQFF.

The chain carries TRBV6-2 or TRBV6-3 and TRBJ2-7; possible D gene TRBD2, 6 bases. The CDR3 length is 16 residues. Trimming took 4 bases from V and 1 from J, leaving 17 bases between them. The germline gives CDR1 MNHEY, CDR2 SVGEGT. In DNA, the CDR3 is TGTGCCAGCAGTTTCAGGCGGGACGTCTCGTCCTACGAGCAGTACTTC. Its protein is CASSFRRDVSSYEQYF.

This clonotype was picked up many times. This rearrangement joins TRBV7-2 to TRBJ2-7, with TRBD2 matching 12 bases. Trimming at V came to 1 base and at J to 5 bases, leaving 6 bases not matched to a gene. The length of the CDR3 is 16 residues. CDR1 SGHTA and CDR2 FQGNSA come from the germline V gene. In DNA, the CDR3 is TGTGCCAGCAGCTTAGAGGCTAGCGGGAGGGTGAACGAGCAGTACTTC. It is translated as CASSLEASGRVNEQYF.

CDR3 region: CATSRDILETQYF. In nucleotides, the CDR3 is TGTGCCACCAGCAGAGATATATTAGAGACCCAGTACTTC. The chain carries TRBV15 and TRBJ2-5; D uncertain. Per the germline V gene, CDR1 is LNHNV and CDR2 is YYDKDF (reference sequence). V dropped 0 bases and J dropped 4 bases, with 6 bases sitting between them. The CDR3 is 13 residues long.

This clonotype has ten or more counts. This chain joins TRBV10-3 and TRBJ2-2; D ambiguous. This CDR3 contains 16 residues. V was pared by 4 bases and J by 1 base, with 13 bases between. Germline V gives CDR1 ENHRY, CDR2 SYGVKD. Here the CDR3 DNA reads TGTGCCATCAGTGTGTATGGGGTTCGGAACACCGGGGAGCTGTTTTTT. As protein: CAISVYGVRNTGELFF.

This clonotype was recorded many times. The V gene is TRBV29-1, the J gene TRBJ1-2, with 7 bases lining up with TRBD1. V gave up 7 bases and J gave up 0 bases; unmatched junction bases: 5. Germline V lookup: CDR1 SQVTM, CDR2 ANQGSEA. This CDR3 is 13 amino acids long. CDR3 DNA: TGCAGCGCGATTACAGGGGCTAACTATGGCTACACCTTC. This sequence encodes CSAITGANYGYTF.

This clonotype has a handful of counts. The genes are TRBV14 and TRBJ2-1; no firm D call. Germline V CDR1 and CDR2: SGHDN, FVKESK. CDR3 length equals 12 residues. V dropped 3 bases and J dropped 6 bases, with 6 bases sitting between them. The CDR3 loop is CASSQIINEQFF. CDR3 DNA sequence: TGTGCCAGCAGCCAGATCATCAATGAGCAGTTCTTC.

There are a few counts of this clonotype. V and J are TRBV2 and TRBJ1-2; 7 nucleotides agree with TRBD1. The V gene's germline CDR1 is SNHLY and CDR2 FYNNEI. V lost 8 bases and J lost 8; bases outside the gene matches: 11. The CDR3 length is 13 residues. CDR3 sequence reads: CASPQGRGSGYTF. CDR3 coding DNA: TGTGCCAGCCCCCAGGGCAGGGGGAGCGGCTACACCTTC.

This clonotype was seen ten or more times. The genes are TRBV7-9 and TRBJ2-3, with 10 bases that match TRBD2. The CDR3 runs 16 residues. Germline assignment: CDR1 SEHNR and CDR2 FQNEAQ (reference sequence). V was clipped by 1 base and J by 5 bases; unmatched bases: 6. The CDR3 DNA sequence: TGTGCCAGCAGCTTAGGCCTAGCGGGAGAGGGAGATACGCAGTATTTT. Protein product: CASSLGLAGEGDTQYF.

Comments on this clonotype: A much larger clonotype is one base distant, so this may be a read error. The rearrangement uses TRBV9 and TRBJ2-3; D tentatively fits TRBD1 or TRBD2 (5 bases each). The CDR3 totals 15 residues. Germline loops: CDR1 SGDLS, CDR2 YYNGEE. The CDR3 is CASSVDGTVTDAQYF. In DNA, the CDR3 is TGTGCCAGCAGCGTAGATGGGACGGTCACAGATGCGCAGTATTTT.

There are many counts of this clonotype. The CDR3 sequence: CASSSKGRENEKLFF. CDR3 nucleotides: TGTGCCAGCAGCTCGAAGGGCCGGGAGAATGAAAAACTGTTTTTT. The J gene is TRBJ1-4, the V gene TRBV5-4; D not resolved. This CDR3 has 15 residues. V lost 3 bases and J 5 bases, leaving 14 bases between the germline ends. In germline, CDR1 is SGHNT, CDR2 YYREEE (reference sequence).

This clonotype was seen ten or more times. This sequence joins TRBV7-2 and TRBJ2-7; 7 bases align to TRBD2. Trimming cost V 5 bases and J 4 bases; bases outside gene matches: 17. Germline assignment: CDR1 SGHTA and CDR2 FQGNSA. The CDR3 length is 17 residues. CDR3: CASSRAGYRDYQYEQYF. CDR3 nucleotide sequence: TGTGCCAGCAGCAGGGCTGGCTACCGGGACTACCAATACGAGCAGTACTTC.

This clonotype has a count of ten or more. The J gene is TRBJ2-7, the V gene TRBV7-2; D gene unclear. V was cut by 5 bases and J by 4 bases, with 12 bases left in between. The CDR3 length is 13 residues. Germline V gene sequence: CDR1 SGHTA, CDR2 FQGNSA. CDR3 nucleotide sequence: TGTGCCAGCAGCCCCCGGAGTTTGTACGAGCAGTACTTC. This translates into CASSPRSLYEQYF. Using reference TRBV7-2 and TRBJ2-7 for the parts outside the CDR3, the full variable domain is GAGVSQSPSNKVTEKGKDVELRCDPISGHTALYWYRQSLGQGLEFLIYFQGNSAPDKSGLPSDRFSAERTGGSVSTLTIQRTQQEDSAVYLCASSPRSLYEQYFGPGTRLTVT.

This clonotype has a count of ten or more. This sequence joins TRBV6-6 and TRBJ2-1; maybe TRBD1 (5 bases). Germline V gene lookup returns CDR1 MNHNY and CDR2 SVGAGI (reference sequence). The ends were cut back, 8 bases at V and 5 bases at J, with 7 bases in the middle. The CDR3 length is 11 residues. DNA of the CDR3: TGTGCCAGCGGACATAACAATGAGCAGTTCTTC. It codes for CASGHNNEQFF.

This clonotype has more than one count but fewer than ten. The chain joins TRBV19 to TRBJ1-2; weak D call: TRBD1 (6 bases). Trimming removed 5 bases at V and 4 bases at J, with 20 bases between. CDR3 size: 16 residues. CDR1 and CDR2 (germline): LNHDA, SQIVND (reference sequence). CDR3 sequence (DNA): TGTGCCAGTAGTCCTGGACAGAGGGTTATGCCCTATGGCTACACCTTC. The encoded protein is CASSPGQRVMPYGYTF.

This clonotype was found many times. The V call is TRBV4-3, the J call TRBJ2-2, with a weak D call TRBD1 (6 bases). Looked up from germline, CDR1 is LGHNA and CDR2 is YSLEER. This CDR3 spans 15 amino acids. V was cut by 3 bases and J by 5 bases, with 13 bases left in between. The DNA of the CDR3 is TGCGCCAGCAGCCACCCGGCAGGGGTAACCGGGGAGCTGTTTTTT. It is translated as CASSHPAGVTGELFF.